This T cell receptor (beta chain) stems from a study of blood T cell repertoires in COVID-19. The CDR3 sequence is 15 residues long. Germline V gene sequence: CDR1 SEHNR, CDR2 FQNEAQ (reference sequence). J gave up 8 bases and V 2 bases, and 10 bases lay outside the gene matches. Repertoires were generated with immunoSEQ multiplex PCR, while TCRdb's copy carries only in-frame clones and drops some. Of fewer than 200,000 clones in the sample, roughly 90% were seen once. The sequenced material came from peripheral blood. The V call is TRBV7-9, the J call TRBJ1-2; 8 positions agree with TRBD1. The TCR was taken from a young man with COVID-19, enrolled during active disease. CDR3 in DNA: TGTGCCAGCAGCTTAAAGGCAGGGGGCCTCCGGGGCTACACCTTC. Translating gives CASSLKAGGLRGYTF.